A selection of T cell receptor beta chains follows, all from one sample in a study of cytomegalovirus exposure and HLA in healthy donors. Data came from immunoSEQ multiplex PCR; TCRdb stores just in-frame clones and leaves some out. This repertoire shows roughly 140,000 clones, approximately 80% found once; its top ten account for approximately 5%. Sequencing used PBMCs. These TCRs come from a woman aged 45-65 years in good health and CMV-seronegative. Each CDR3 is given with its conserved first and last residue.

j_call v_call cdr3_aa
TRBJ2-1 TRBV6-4 CASSTGTSADEQFF
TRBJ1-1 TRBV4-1 CASSPQGTNTEAFF
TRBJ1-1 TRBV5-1 CASSPGVGTEAFF
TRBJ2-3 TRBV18 CASSSLSLLAGTDTQYF
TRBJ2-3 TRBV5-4 CASSLTGTDTQYF
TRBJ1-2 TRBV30 CAWNLVGRTGGYTF
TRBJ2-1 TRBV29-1 CTTSRGNEQFF
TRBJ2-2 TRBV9 CASSVGQNLGGELFF
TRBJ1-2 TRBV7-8 CASSLSGFHYGYTF
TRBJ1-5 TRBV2 CASNGDRVYQPQHF
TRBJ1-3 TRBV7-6 CASSSGPGYSGNTIYF
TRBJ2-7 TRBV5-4 CASSLAGQGLGEQYF
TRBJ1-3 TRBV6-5 CASSDTGHGNTIYF
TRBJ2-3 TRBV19 CASSIGQNTQYF
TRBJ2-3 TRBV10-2 CASSEHSHPYF
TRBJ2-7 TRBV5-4 CASSLVAGITYEQYF
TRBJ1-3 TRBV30 CAWSVLGSGSTIYF
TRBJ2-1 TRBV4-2 CASSLRAGGPDEQFF
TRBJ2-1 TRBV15 CATSQRGGEQFF
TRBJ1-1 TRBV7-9 CASSPLRYTEAFF
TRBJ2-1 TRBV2 CASRGQGFDEQFF
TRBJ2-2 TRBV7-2 CATARKGDTGELFF
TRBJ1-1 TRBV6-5 CASSYSSGGTEAFF
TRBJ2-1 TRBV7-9 CASSLVTGLGVGNEQFF
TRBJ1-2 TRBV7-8 CASSPQGGGLGYTF
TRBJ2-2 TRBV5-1 CASSLREPNTGELFF
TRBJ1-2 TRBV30 CAWTPGQGGYGYTF
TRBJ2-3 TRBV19 CASMDARLAGDTQYF
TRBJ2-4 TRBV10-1 CASILAGGNIQYF
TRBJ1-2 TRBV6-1 CASSDRNYGYTF
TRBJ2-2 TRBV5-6 CASSQKPGQGVDGELFF